This T cell receptor (beta chain) is from a study of beta chain features in type 1 diabetes. Study-wide results and caveats: Patients' naive, central memory and Treg TCRB repertoires seemed closer to one another than those of healthy donors. A PCR bias possibly favoring shorter templates would apply equally to patients and controls. Sequencing the cDNA could make cells with high TCR expression show up more than they should.

To note about this clone: The target antigen is unknown.

Reverse transcription of all isolated RNA meant that expressed TCRB transcripts were sequenced. Assay used: immunoSEQ multiplex PCR; TCRdb lists only in-frame clones, some missing. In the table there are 450,000 to 600,000 clones, approximately 28% of which are singletons. This CDR3 is 14 amino acids long. The ends were cut back, 6 bases at V and 5 bases at J, with 14 bases in the middle. Germline V gene lookup returns CDR1 LNHDA and CDR2 SQIVND (reference sequence). This chain uses TRBV19 with TRBJ1-5, with D maybe TRBD1 (6 bases). The origin of this receptor is a man aged 18 to 35 in good health. The sequenced sample was naive CD4+ T cells from blood. The CDR3 sequence: CASSGTGGDQPQHF. CDR3 nucleotides: TGTGCCAGTAGCGGGACGGGGGGCGATCAGCCCCAGCATTTT.